The 20 T cell receptor beta chains given below trace back to one sample, sequenced in a study of T cell responses to AZD1222 COVID-19 vaccine. Data came from immunoSEQ multiplex PCR; TCRdb stores just in-frame clones and leaves some out. The repertoire holds 100,000 to 130,000 clones, with around nine tenths as singletons. Sequencing was performed on peripheral blood, taken on day 0 of AZD1222 vaccination. All receptors come from an adult in good health.

This chain joins TRBV6-5 and TRBJ1-5; D remains ambiguous. V dropped 7 bases and J dropped 6 bases, with 10 bases sitting between them. This CDR3 has 12 amino acids. Per the germline V gene, CDR1 is MNHEY and CDR2 is SVGAGI. CDR3 protein: CASNGNGQPQHF. The CDR3 nucleotides read TGTGCCAGCAATGGGAACGGTCAGCCCCAGCATTTT.

This clone was seen a single time. The chain couples TRBV4-1 to TRBJ1-1; D is unclear. Per germline, CDR1 MGHRA and CDR2 YSYEKL. The CDR3 totals 14 residues. V lost 1 base, J lost 2 bases, and 8 bases lay in between. Written as DNA, the CDR3 is TGCGCCAGCAGCCAAGTACTCTACAACACTGAAGCTTTCTTT. Its protein is CASSQVLYNTEAFF.

The rearrangement joins TRBV5-1 to TRBJ2-7, with D unclear. The length of the CDR3 is 15 residues. Per the germline V gene, CDR1 is SGHRS and CDR2 is YFSETQ. V lost 4 bases and J lost 4, with 18 bases in between. In DNA, the CDR3 is TGCGCCAGCAGCCTAGACTCGGCGGCTTTGTACGAGCAGTACTTC. This gives the protein CASSLDSAALYEQYF. The entire variable domain, with the rest obtained from reference TRBV5-1 and TRBJ2-7, is as follows: KAGVTQTPRYLIKTRGQQVTLSCSPISGHRSVSWYQQTPGQGLQFLFEYFSETQRNKGNFPGRFSGRQFSNSRSEMNVSTLELGDSALYLCASSLDSAALYEQYFGPGTRLTVT.

This chain uses TRBV7-8 with TRBJ1-2; unclear D gene. With 2 bases removed from V and 2 bases from J, the gap between germline ends came to 6 bases. The CDR3 runs to 13 residues. Germline assignment: CDR1 SGHVS and CDR2 FQNEAQ. The CDR3 is CASSLRGNYGYTF. In nucleotides, the CDR3 is TGTGCCAGCAGCTTACGAGGGAACTATGGCTACACCTTC.

This clone has just a few counts. This rearrangement joins TRBV5-5 to TRBJ2-1; 7 nucleotides align to TRBD2. This CDR3 region has 15 residues. CDR1 and CDR2 (germline): SGHKS, YYEKEE (reference sequence). V trimming: 2 bases; J trimming: 7 bases; junction bases outside the gene matches: 9. CDR3 residues: CASSLPGLSGNEQFF. The CDR3, as DNA: TGTGCCAGCAGCTTACCGGGACTATCGGGTAATGAGCAGTTCTTC.

This clone was detected once. The chain has TRBV3-1 (or the pseudogene TRBV3-2) and TRBJ1-1, with TRBD1 matching over 7 bases. CDR3 length: 20 residues. J lost 0 bases, V lost 4 bases, and 20 bases had no gene match. Per germline, CDR1 LGHDT and CDR2 YNNKEL (reference sequence). The CDR3, as DNA: TGTGCCAGCAGCCCCCAGGGGGGCCTGGACTGGGTGATCATGAACACTGAAGCTTTCTTT. Amino acid sequence: CASSPQGGLDWVIMNTEAFF.

This chain uses TRBV5-1 with TRBJ1-2, with D perhaps matching TRBD1 (5 bases). This CDR3 spans 14 amino acids. Trimming shortened V by 0 bases and J by 7 bases, and 13 bases separated the two germline ends. The germline V gene encodes CDR1 SGHRS and CDR2 YFSETQ. This CDR3 reads CASSLDWGRGGYTF. As DNA, the CDR3 is TGCGCCAGCAGCTTGGATTGGGGCCGGGGTGGCTACACCTTC.

The chain joins TRBV15 to TRBJ1-2; D is uncertain. The germline V gene has CDR1 LNHNV and CDR2 YYDKDF (reference sequence). Between the trimmed V and J ends, which lost 0 bases and 7 bases, there was a span of 6 bases. The CDR3 extends over 12 amino acids. DNA for the CDR3: TGTGCCACCAGCAGAGATGGAATTGGCTACACCTTC. This encodes CATSRDGIGYTF.

The gene calls are TRBV5-4 and TRBJ2-3; the D gene is possibly TRBD2 (7 bases). CDR1 SGHNT and CDR2 YYREEE come from the germline V gene (reference sequence). V lost 1 base and J 0 bases, leaving 15 bases between the germline ends. The CDR3 length is 17 residues. The CDR3 protein is CASSLWGGQGSTDTQYF. The DNA for the CDR3 is TGTGCCAGCAGCTTGTGGGGGGGCCAGGGGAGCACAGATACGCAGTATTTT.

V gene TRBV30 combines with J gene TRBJ2-7; 8 bases match TRBD1. The length of the CDR3 is 12 residues. V lost 7 bases to trimming and J lost 4 bases; unmatched junction nucleotides: 6. Per the germline V gene, CDR1 is GTSNPN and CDR2 is SVGIG (reference sequence). CDR3 DNA: TGTGCCTTTGGACAGGGATGGTACGAGCAGTACTTC. As protein: CAFGQGWYEQYF.

Only one count was recorded for this clone. The rearrangement uses TRBV7-2 and TRBJ1-1; D remains ambiguous. Germline-derived CDR1 and CDR2 are SGHTA and FQGNSA. V was pared by 5 bases and J by 8 bases, with 9 bases between. CDR3 size: 11 residues. CDR3 DNA sequence: TGTGCCAGCAGCCGCGGTACCGAAGCTTTCTTT. Translation: CASSRGTEAFF.

CDR3 protein: CASTSTGLNTEAFF. CDR3 coding DNA: TGTGCCAGCACTTCGACAGGTTTGAACACTGAAGCTTTCTTT. The rearrangement links TRBV2 to TRBJ1-1; possibly TRBD1 for D (6 bases). Trimming left V 7 bases short and J 0 bases short, with 12 bases between. CDR1 SNHLY and CDR2 FYNNEI come from the germline V gene. This CDR3 has 14 amino acids.

This chain uses TRBV4-1 with TRBJ1-5; D call uncertain. This CDR3 spans 16 amino acids. V gave up 1 base and J gave up 5 bases, with 15 bases separating them. The germline CDR1 and CDR2 sequences are MGHRA and YSYEKL. The CDR3 is CASSQAGRRLDQPQHF. The CDR3 DNA reads as TGCGCCAGCAGCCAAGCCGGGCGGCGCCTGGATCAGCCCCAGCATTTT.

This clone was counted once. The V call is TRBV5-1, the J call TRBJ2-1, with TRBD2 matching over 8 bases. After removal of 4 bases from V and 5 bases from J, the junction contained 14 bases not matched to a gene. Germline CDR1 reads SGHRS; CDR2 reads YFSETQ. The CDR3 has 17 residues. CDR3 amino acids: CASSTNGAGGTHNEQFF. CDR3 nucleotide sequence: TGCGCCAGCAGCACGAATGGGGCGGGGGGCACCCACAATGAGCAGTTCTTC.

Only one count was recorded for this clone. V is TRBV7-3 and J is TRBJ2-1; 7 bases fit TRBD2. The germline V gene has CDR1 SGHTA and CDR2 FQGTGA. The CDR3 has 15 amino acids. The V gene end was trimmed by 1 base and the J gene end by 8 bases; junction bases not matched to a gene: 8. The CDR3 is CASSLKGLGRDEQFF. The CDR3 nucleotides read TGTGCCAGCAGCTTAAAAGGTTTGGGGAGGGATGAGCAGTTCTTC.

The rearrangement links TRBV7-8 to TRBJ1-3; possible D gene TRBD1, 5 bases. The V end lost 1 base, the J end lost 4 bases, and 14 bases lay between the germline ends. The germline V gene has CDR1 SGHVS and CDR2 FQNEAQ. This CDR3 contains 16 residues. In DNA, the CDR3 is TGTGCCAGCAGCTTAGGAACGGGACCCTGGGGAAACACCATATATTTT. Amino acids: CASSLGTGPWGNTIYF. Based on the CDR3 plus reference TRBV7-8 and TRBJ1-3, the full variable domain is GAGVSQSPRYKVAKRGQDVALRCDPISGHVSLFWYQQALGQGPEFLTYFQNEAQLDKSGLPSDRFFAERPEGSVSTLKIQRTQQEDSAVYLCASSLGTGPWGNTIYFGEGSWLTVV.

The J gene is TRBJ1-1, the V gene TRBV4-1, with a tentative D call TRBD1 (5 bases). CDR3 length equals 15 residues. Per the germline V gene, CDR1 is MGHRA and CDR2 is YSYEKL. Trimming cost V 3 bases and J 11 bases, with 22 bases left between them. This CDR3 reads CASSQGTARIRGAFF. The CDR3 nucleotides are TGCGCCAGCAGCCAGGGGACGGCGCGTATCCGAGGGGCTTTCTTT.

The V call is TRBV13, the J call TRBJ1-1; weak D call: TRBD1 (5 bases). The ends were cut back, 0 bases at V and 10 bases at J, with 18 bases in the middle. Germline V CDR1 and CDR2: PRHDT, FYEKMQ (reference sequence). The CDR3 consists of 15 residues. This CDR3 is CASSLGRELIRGAFF. The CDR3 DNA reads as TGTGCCAGCAGCTTAGGGAGGGAGTTGATTAGGGGAGCTTTCTTT.

This clone has just one count. The J gene is TRBJ1-1, the V gene TRBV6-2 or TRBV6-3; 7 positions match TRBD1. The germline gives CDR1 MNHEY, CDR2 SVGEGT. There are 15 residues in the CDR3. The J segment lost 1 base and the V segment lost 0 bases, leaving 2 bases of the junction unmatched. The CDR3 loop is CASSYSWTGNTEAFF. CDR3 in DNA: TGTGCCAGCAGTTACTCCTGGACAGGGAACACTGAAGCTTTCTTT.

This chain uses TRBV30 with TRBJ1-1, with D perhaps matching TRBD1 (6 bases). V was pared by 0 bases and J by 10 bases, with 12 bases between. This CDR3 region has 12 residues. Germline CDR1 and CDR2: GTSNPN and SVGIG (reference sequence). CDR3 DNA sequence: TGTGCCTGGAGTGTTTCAGGGGTTGGAGCTTTCTTT. It codes for CAWSVSGVGAFF.